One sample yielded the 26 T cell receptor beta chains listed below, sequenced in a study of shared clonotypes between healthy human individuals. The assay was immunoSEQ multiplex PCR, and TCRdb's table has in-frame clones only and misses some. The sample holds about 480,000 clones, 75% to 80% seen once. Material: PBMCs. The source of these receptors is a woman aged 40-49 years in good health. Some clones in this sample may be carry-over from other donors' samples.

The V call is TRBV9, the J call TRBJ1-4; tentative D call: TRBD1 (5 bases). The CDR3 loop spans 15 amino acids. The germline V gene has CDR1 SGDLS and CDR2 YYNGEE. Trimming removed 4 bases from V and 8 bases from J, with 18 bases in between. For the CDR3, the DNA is TGTGCCAGCAGCCCACTCCGGGGCGTGGGGGAAAAACTGTTTTTT. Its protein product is CASSPLRGVGEKLFF.

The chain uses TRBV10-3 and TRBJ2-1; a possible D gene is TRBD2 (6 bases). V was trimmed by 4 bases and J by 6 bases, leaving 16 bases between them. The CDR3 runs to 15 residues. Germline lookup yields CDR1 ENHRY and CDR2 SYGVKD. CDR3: CAISGGWEASNEQFF. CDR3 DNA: TGTGCCATCAGTGGTGGTTGGGAGGCGTCCAATGAGCAGTTCTTC.

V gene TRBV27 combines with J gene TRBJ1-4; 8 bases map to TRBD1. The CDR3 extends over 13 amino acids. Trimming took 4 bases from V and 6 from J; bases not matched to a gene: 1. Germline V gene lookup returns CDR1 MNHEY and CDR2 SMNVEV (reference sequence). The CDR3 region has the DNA TGTGCCAGCAGTTCAGGGGGCCATGAAAAACTGTTTTTT. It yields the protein CASSSGGHEKLFF.

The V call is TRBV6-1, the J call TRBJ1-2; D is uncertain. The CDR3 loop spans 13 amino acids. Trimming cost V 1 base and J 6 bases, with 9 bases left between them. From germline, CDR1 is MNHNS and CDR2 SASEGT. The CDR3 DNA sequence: TGTGCCAGCAGTGAAGACGGCCACGATGGCTACACCTTC. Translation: CASSEDGHDGYTF.

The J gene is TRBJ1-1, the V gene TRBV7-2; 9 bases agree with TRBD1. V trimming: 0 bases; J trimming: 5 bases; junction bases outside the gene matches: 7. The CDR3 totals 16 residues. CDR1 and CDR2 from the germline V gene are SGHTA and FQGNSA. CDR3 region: CASSLAPGTGITEAFF. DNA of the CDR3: TGTGCCAGCAGCTTAGCCCCCGGGACAGGGATAACTGAAGCTTTCTTT.

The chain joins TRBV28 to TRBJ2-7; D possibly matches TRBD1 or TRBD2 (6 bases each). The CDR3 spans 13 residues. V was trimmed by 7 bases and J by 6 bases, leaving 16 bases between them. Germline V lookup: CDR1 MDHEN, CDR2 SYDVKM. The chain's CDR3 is CASIRGRNSEQYF. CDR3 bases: TGTGCCAGCATCCGGGGGCGCAACTCCGAGCAGTACTTC.

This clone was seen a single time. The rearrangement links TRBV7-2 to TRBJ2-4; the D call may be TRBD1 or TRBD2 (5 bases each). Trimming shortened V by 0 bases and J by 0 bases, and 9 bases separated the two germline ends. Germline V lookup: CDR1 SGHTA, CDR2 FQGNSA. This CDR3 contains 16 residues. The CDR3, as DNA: TGTGCCAGCAGCTTAGCCTGGGACCCAGCCAAAAACATTCAGTACTTC. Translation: CASSLAWDPAKNIQYF.

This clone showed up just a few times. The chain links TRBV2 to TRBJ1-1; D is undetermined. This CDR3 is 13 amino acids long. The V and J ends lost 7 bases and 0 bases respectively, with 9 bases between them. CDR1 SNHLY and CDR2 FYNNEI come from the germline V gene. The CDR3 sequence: CASTSEVNTEAFF. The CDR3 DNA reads TGTGCCAGCACCTCCGAAGTGAACACTGAAGCTTTCTTT.

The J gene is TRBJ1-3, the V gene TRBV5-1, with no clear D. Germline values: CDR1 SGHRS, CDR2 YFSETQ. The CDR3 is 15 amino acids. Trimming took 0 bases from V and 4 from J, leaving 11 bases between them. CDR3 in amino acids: CASSLEGRRGNTIYF. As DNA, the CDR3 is TGCGCCAGCAGCTTGGAAGGCAGAAGAGGAAACACCATATATTTT.

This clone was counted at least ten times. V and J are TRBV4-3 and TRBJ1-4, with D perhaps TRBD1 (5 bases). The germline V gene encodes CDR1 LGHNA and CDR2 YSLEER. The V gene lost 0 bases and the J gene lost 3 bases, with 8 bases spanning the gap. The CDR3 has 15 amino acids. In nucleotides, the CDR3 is TGCGCCAGCAGCCAAGATACGGGACCTAATGAAAAACTGTTTTTT. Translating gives CASSQDTGPNEKLFF.

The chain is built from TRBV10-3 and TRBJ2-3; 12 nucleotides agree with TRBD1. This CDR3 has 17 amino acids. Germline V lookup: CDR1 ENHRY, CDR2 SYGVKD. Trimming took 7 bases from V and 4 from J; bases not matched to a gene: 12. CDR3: CAITAFLGTGGPDTQYF. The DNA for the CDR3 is TGTGCCATCACCGCGTTCCTCGGGACAGGGGGCCCAGATACGCAGTATTTT.

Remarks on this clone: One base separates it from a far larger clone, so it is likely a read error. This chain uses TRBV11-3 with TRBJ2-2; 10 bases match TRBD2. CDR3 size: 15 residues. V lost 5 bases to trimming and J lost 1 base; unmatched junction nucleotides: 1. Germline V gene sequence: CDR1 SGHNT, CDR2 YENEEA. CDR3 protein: CASSRTSGNTGELFF. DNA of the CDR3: TGTGCCAGCAGCCGGACTAGCGGGAACACCGGGGAGCTGTTTTTT.

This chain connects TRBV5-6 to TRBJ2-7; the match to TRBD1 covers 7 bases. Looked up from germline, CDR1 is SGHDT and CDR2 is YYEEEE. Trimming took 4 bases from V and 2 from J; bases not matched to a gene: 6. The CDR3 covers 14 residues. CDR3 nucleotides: TGTGCCAGCAGCCCGGGACAGACGACCTACGAGCAGTACTTC. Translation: CASSPGQTTYEQYF.

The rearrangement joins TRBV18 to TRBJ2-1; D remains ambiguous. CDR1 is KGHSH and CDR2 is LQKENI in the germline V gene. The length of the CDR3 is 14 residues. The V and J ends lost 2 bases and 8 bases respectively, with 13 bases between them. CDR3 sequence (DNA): TGTGCCAGCTCACCAGAGGTGGTGCTCGATGAGCAGTTCTTC. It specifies CASSPEVVLDEQFF.

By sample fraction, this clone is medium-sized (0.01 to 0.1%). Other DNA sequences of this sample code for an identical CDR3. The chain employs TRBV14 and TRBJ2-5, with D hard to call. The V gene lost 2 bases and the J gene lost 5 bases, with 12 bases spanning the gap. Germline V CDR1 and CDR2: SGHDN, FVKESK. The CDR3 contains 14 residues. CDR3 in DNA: TGTGCCAGCAGCCAACCAGCTCTTCGTGAGACCCAGTACTTC. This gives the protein CASSQPALRETQYF. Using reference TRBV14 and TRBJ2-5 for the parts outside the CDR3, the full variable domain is EAGVTQFPSHSVIEKGQTVTLRCDPISGHDNLYWYRRVMGKEIKFLLHFVKESKQDESGMPNNRFLAERTGGTYSTLKVQPAELEDSGVYFCASSQPALRETQYFGPGTRLLVL.

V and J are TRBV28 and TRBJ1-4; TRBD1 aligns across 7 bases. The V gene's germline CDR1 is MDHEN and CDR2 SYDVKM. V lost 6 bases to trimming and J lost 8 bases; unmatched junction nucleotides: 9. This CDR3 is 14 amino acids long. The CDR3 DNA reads TGTGCCAGCAGCCTAACAGGGGAGGGAGAAAAACTGTTTTTT. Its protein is CASSLTGEGEKLFF.

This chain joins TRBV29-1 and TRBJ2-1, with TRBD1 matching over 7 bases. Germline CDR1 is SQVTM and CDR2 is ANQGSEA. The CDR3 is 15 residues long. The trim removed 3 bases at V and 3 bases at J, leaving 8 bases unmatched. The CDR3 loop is CSVEGQTLSYNEQFF. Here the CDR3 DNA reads TGCAGCGTTGAGGGACAGACATTAAGCTACAATGAGCAGTTCTTC.

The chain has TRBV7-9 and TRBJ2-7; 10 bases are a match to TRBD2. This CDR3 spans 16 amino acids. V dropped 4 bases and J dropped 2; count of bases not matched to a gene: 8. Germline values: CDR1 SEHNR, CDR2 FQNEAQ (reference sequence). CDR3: CASSWGASGSPYEQYF. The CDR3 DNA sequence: TGTGCCAGCAGCTGGGGGGCTAGCGGGAGTCCCTACGAGCAGTACTTC. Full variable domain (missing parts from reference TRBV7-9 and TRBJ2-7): DTGVSQNPRHKITKRGQNVTFRCDPISEHNRLYWYRQTLGQGPEFLTYFQNEAQLEKSRLLSDRFSAERPKGSFSTLEIQRTEQGDSAMYLCASSWGASGSPYEQYFGPGTRLTVT.

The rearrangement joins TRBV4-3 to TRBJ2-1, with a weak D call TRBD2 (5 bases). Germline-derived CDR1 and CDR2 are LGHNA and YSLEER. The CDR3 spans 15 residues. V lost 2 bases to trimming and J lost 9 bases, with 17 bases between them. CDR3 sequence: CASSQLATTEGEQFF. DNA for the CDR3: TGCGCCAGCAGCCAATTAGCTACCACTGAGGGTGAGCAGTTCTTC.

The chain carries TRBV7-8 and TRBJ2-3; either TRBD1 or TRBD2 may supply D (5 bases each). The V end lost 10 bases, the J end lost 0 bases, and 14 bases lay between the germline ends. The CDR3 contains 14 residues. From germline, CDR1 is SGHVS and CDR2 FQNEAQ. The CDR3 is CATNRGRSTDTQYF. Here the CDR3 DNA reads TGTGCCACCAACCGGGGCCGCAGCACAGATACGCAGTATTTT.

The CDR3 loop is CASSLAGDGAGELFF. CDR3 nucleotides: TGCGCCAGCAGCTTGGCCGGGGACGGGGCCGGGGAGCTGTTTTTT. The chain carries TRBV5-1 and TRBJ2-2; D tentatively reads TRBD1 or TRBD2 (5 bases each). Per germline, CDR1 SGHRS and CDR2 YFSETQ. Between the trimmed V and J ends, which lost 0 bases and 6 bases, there was a span of 12 bases. The CDR3 loop spans 15 amino acids.

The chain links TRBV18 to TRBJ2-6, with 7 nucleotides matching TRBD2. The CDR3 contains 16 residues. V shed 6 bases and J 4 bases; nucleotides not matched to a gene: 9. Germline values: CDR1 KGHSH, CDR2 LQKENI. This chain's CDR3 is CASSQETGGGANVLTF. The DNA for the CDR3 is TGTGCCAGCTCTCAAGAGACGGGGGGAGGGGCCAACGTCCTGACTTTC.

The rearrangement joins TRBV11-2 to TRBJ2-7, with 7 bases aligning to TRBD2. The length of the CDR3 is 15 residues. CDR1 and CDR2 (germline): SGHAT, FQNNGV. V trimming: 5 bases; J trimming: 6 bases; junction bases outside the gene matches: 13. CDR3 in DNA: TGTGCCAGCAGCCCCATAGCGGGCCGATTCCCCGAGCAGTACTTC. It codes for CASSPIAGRFPEQYF.

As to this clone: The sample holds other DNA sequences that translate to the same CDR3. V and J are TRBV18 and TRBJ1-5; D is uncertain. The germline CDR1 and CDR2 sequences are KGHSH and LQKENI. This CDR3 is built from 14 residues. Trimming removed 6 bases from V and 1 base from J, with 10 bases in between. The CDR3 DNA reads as TGTGCCAGCTCGGGAACCGCGAGCAATCAGCCCCAGCATTTT. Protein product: CASSGTASNQPQHF.

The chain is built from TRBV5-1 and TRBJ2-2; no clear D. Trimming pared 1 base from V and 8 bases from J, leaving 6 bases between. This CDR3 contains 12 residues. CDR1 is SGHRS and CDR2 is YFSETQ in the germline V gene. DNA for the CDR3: TGCGCCAGCAGCTTGTGGGGAGGGGAGCTGTTTTTT. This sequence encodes CASSLWGGELFF.

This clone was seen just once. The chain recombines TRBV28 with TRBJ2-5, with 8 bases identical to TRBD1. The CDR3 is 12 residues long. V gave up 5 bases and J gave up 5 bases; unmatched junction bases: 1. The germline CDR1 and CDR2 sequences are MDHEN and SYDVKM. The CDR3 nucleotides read TGTGCCAGCAGTCGGACAGGGGAGACCCAGTACTTC. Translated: CASSRTGETQYF.